This T cell receptor (beta chain) originates from a study of Ad26.COV2.S vaccination and SARS-CoV-2 variants. On the study more broadly: In the COV1001 trial, the donor was in the Ad26.COV2.S arm. Findings and limits, study-wide: Analyses that measured TCR breadth and depth may have underestimated total T cell responses.

The CDR3 has 15 residues. The germline V gene encodes CDR1 SGHDT and CDR2 YYEEEE. V lost 2 bases and J 1 base, leaving 12 bases between the germline ends. Treatment noted: about 20 received Ad26.COV2.S at low or high dose, single or two shots; 5 received placebo; per-sample allocation not given. Sampling happened 63 days after the first vaccine or placebo injection. TCRdb's copy holds only in-frame clones and misses some; the assay was immunoSEQ multiplex PCR. The table lists some 320,000 clones, about 86% of them singletons. A remark on this clone: Its target is not known.

The genes are TRBV5-6 and TRBJ1-2, with D unresolved. The specimen comprised peripheral blood, sampled in a trial of Ad26.COV2.S vaccine versus placebo. This sequence originates from a person between 18 and 65 years old who received the Ad26.COV2.S COVID-19 vaccine or a placebo. CDR3 in amino acids: CASSLRGRLNYGYTF. The CDR3 coding sequence is TGTGCCAGCAGCTTAAGAGGTAGACTTAACTATGGCTACACCTTC.